This entry features one TCR beta chain sequence. In the original processing: Estimation of nucleated cell counts was performed using reference gene primer amplification. Generated by immunoSEQ multiplex PCR, the TCRdb table keeps only in-frame clones and is missing some. The V and J calls and clone size were taken over from that table, and D and trimming were inferred from the DNA. The sample contains some 250,000 clones, 88% of which appear only once. This specimen comes from a study of blood T cell repertoires in COVID-19. Overall study context: COVID-19 samples from acute and convalescent phases originated in the United States, Italy and Spain. Sources were T cells, B-cell-depleted T cells, or PBMCs; the material itself was cDNA or gDNA.

Trimming removed 3 bases from V and 10 bases from J, with 24 bases in between. Germline loops: CDR1 SGHTA, CDR2 FQGNSA. The CDR3 runs 16 residues. The V and J genes are TRBV7-2 and TRBJ2-5; the D gene is possibly TRBD1 (6 bases). The TCR comes from a human donor in a cohort sampled during active COVID-19. Sequencing input: peripheral blood. The CDR3, as DNA: TGTGCCAGCAGCTTGGATCAAATCACAGGGATCCGGGGCCAGTACTTC. This sequence encodes CASSLDQITGIRGQYF.